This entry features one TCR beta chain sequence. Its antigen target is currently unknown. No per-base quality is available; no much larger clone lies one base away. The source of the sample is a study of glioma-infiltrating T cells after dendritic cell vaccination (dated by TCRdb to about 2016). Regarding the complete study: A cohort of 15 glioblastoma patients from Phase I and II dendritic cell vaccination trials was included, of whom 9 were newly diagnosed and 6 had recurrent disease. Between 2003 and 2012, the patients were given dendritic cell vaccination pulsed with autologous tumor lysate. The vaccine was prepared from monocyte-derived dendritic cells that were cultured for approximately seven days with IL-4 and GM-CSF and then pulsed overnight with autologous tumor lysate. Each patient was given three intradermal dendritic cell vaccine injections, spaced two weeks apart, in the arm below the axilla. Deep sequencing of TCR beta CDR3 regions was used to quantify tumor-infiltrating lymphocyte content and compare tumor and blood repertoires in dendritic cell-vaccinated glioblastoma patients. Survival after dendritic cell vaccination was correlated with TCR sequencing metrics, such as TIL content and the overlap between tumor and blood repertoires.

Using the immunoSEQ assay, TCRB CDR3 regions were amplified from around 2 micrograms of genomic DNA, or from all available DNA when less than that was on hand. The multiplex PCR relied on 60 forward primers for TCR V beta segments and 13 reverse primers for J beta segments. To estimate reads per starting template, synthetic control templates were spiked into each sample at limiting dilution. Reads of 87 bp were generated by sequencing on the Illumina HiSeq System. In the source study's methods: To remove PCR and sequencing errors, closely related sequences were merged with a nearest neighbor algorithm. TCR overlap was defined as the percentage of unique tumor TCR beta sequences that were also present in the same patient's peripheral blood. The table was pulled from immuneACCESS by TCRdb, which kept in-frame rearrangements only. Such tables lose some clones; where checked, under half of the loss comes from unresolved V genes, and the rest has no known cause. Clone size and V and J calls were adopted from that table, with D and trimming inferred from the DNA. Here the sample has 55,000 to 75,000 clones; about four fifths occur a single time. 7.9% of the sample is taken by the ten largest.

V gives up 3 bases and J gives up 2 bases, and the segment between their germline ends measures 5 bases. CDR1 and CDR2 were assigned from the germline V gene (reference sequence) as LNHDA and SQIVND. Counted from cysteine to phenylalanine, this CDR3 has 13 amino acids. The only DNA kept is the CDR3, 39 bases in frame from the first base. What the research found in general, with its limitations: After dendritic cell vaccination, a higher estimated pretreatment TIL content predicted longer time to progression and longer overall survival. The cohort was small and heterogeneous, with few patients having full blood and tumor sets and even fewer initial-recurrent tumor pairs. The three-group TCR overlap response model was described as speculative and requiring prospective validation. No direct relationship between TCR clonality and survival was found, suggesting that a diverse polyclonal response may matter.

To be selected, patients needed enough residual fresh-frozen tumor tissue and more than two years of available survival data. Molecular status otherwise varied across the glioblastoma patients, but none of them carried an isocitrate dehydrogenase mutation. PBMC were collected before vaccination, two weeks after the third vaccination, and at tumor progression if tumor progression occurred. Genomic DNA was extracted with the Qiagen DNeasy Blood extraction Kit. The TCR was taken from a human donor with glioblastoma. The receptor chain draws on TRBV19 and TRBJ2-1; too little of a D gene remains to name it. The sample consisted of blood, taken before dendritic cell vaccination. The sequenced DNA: TGTGCCAGTAGTATGGAGACCTACAATGAGCAGTTCTTC. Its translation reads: CASSMETYNEQFF.